One and the same sample provided the 18 T cell receptor beta chains below, sequenced in a study of T cell responses to AZD1222 COVID-19 vaccine. Clones were sequenced by immunoSEQ multiplex PCR, and TCRdb holds only the in-frame ones, with some missing. The sample consists of 50,000 to 55,000 clones, about 87% of them appearing once. The input for sequencing was peripheral blood, taken 28 days after the second AZD1222 dose. The receptors shown here come from an adult who received the AZD1222 COVID-19 vaccine.

The rearrangement uses TRBV3-1 (or the pseudogene TRBV3-2) and TRBJ2-3; D remains unclear. The CDR3 runs 13 residues. Trimming shortened V by 4 bases and J by 0 bases, and 5 bases separated the two germline ends. Looked up from germline, CDR1 is LGHDT and CDR2 is YNNKEL (reference sequence). CDR3 in DNA: TGTGCCAGCAGCCCCCTAAGCACAGATACGCAGTATTTT. This encodes CASSPLSTDTQYF.

In DNA form, the CDR3 reads TGTGCCAGCTCTAAAGCGGGGACCGGGGAGCTGTTTTTT. It yields the protein CASSKAGTGELFF. The gene calls are TRBV18 and TRBJ2-2; 7 positions match TRBD2. Germline assignment: CDR1 KGHSH and CDR2 LQKENI. The CDR3 covers 13 residues. The trim removed 6 bases at V and 5 bases at J, leaving 3 bases unmatched.

This clone was seen a single time. The chain has TRBV5-1 and TRBJ2-7, with 7 positions matching TRBD2. CDR3 length: 14 residues. V lost 4 bases to trimming and J lost 2 bases; unmatched junction nucleotides: 6. The germline CDR1 and CDR2 sequences are SGHRS and YFSETQ. The CDR3 here is CASSIIAGTYEQYF. Written as DNA, the CDR3 is TGCGCCAGCAGCATAATAGCGGGTACCTACGAGCAGTACTTC.

Judged by abundance, this clone is medium-sized. CDR3 coding DNA: TGTGCCTGGAGTGTACAGGGTCCAGGACCCTACAATGAGCAGTTCTTC. Translated: CAWSVQGPGPYNEQFF. The rearrangement uses TRBV30 and TRBJ2-1, with TRBD1 as a possible D gene (6 bases). V lost 0 bases and J lost 2, with 14 bases in between. Germline V gives CDR1 GTSNPN, CDR2 SVGIG (reference sequence). The CDR3 totals 16 residues.

The CDR3 DNA reads TGTGCCAGCAGCTTAGGCCTGGGCGGGAGGGCGGCAGATACGCAGTATTTT. It codes for CASSLGLGGRAADTQYF. The chain employs TRBV11-2 and TRBJ2-3; TRBD2 agrees at 9 bases. This CDR3 has 17 amino acids. CDR1 is SGHAT, CDR2 FQNNGV, per germline. J was trimmed by 4 bases and V by 1 base; bases with no gene match: 9.

The gene calls are TRBV18 and TRBJ2-5; the match to TRBD1 covers 7 bases. The CDR3 contains 15 residues. J gave up 0 bases and V 3 bases, and 4 bases lay outside the gene matches. Germline V gene sequence: CDR1 KGHSH, CDR2 LQKENI. The CDR3 sequence is CASSPLDRNQETQYF. DNA for the CDR3: TGTGCCAGCTCACCCTTGGACAGGAACCAAGAGACCCAGTACTTC. Variable domain in full (rest from reference TRBV18 and TRBJ2-5): NAGVMQNPRHLVRRRGQEARLRCSPMKGHSHVYWYRQLPEEGLKFMVYLQKENIIDESGMPKERFSAEFPKEGPSILRIQQVVRGDSAAYFCASSPLDRNQETQYFGPGTRLLVL.

Here the CDR3 reads CASGDYNEQFF. CDR3 bases: TGTGCCAGCGGTGACTACAATGAGCAGTTCTTC. The rearrangement links TRBV7-9 to TRBJ2-1; no definite D call. Trimming shortened V by 8 bases and J by 3 bases, and 5 bases separated the two germline ends. The CDR3 runs 11 residues. CDR1 is SEHNR and CDR2 is FQNEAQ in the germline V gene (reference sequence).

The chain is built from TRBV9 and TRBJ2-7, with 8 bases lining up with TRBD2. The germline V gene has CDR1 SGDLS and CDR2 YYNGEE. The CDR3 is 15 residues long. Losses at the gene ends were 3 bases for V and 0 bases for J; bases not matched to a gene: 5. In DNA form, the CDR3 reads TGTGCCAGCAGCGGAGGACTAGCCGCCTCCTACGAGCAGTACTTC. It encodes CASSGGLAASYEQYF.

V is TRBV11-2 and J is TRBJ1-2, with D unresolved. V lost 0 bases to trimming and J lost 7 bases, with 6 bases between them. Germline loops: CDR1 SGHAT, CDR2 FQNNGV. This CDR3 is 12 amino acids long. This CDR3 reads CASSLEAVGYTF. CDR3 nucleotides: TGTGCCAGCAGCTTAGAAGCAGTTGGCTACACCTTC. Variable domain in full (rest from reference TRBV11-2 and TRBJ1-2): EAGVAQSPRYKIIEKRQSVAFWCNPISGHATLYWYQQILGQGPKLLIQFQNNGVVDDSQLPKDRFSAERLKGVDSTLKIQPAKLEDSAVYLCASSLEAVGYTFGSGTRLTVV.

The rearrangement uses TRBV5-6 and TRBJ2-1, with 7 bases identical to TRBD1. In germline, CDR1 is SGHDT, CDR2 YYEEEE. With V trimmed by 0 bases and J by 10 bases, 7 bases remained unmatched. CDR3 length equals 14 residues. The CDR3 bases are TGTGCCAGCAGCTTGGGGGACAGTATTAGCGAGCAGTTCTTC. This translates into CASSLGDSISEQFF.

The gene calls are TRBV18 and TRBJ2-3, with 9 nucleotides matching TRBD2. Losses at the gene ends were 4 bases for V and 2 bases for J; bases not matched to a gene: 4. CDR1 is KGHSH and CDR2 is LQKENI in the germline V gene. The CDR3 loop spans 15 amino acids. The CDR3 loop reads CASSQAGGSTDTQYF. DNA for the CDR3: TGTGCCAGCTCACAAGCGGGAGGCTCCACAGATACGCAGTATTTT.

The genes are TRBV15 and TRBJ2-1, with TRBD2 identical over 10 bases. The CDR3 spans 14 residues. In germline, CDR1 is LNHNV, CDR2 YYDKDF (reference sequence). Germline trimming cut 5 bases from V and 9 bases from J; bases unmatched to any gene: 7. CDR3 in amino acids: CATSVRTSGIEQFF. CDR3 sequence (DNA): TGTGCCACCAGCGTCCGGACTAGCGGCATTGAGCAGTTCTTC.

This clone was seen more than once but under ten times. The chain uses TRBV5-1 and TRBJ2-3; D might be TRBD1 or TRBD2, each matching 5 bases. CDR1 is SGHRS, CDR2 YFSETQ, per germline. The CDR3 spans 12 residues. V lost 5 bases and J lost 8, with 12 bases in between. As DNA, the CDR3 is TGCGCCAGCAGTACGAACGGGGCTACGCAGTATTTT. Translated, it gives CASSTNGATQYF.

The V gene is TRBV14, the J gene TRBJ2-1, with D maybe TRBD1 (6 bases). Trimming removed 0 bases from V and 2 bases from J, with 17 bases in between. The CDR3 sequence is 18 residues long. Per germline, CDR1 SGHDN and CDR2 FVKESK. DNA for the CDR3: TGTGCCAGCAGCCAAGAGGTGGGCGGCAGGGGCACCTACAATGAGCAGTTCTTC. Protein: CASSQEVGGRGTYNEQFF.

V gene TRBV5-3 combines with J gene TRBJ2-7; 9 bases are shared with TRBD2. TRBV5-3 is recorded as an ORF, its role being uncertain. V lost 0 bases to trimming and J lost 0 bases; unmatched junction nucleotides: 16. There are 20 residues in the CDR3. The CDR3 DNA is TGTGCCAGAAGCTTGGCCAATTTCAGGACTAGCGCCTCGAGCTCCTACGAGCAGTACTTC. This encodes CARSLANFRTSASSSYEQYF.

The chain carries TRBV5-1 and TRBJ2-7; 11 bases are shared with TRBD1. Per germline, CDR1 SGHRS and CDR2 YFSETQ. The length of the CDR3 is 14 residues. The J segment lost 6 bases and the V segment lost 6 bases, leaving 8 bases of the junction unmatched. CDR3 sequence (DNA): TGCGCCAGCAAGATAGGACAGGGGGCGGGCGAGCAGTACTTC. Translation: CASKIGQGAGEQYF.

The chain carries TRBV9 and TRBJ2-7; perhaps TRBD2 as D (5 bases). Germline values: CDR1 SGDLS, CDR2 YYNGEE. Trimming left V 4 bases short and J 1 base short, with 12 bases between. The CDR3 loop spans 14 amino acids. The CDR3 sequence: CASSPSGGSYEQYF. DNA of the CDR3: TGTGCCAGCAGCCCCTCTGGAGGATCCTACGAGCAGTACTTC.

The DNA for the CDR3 is TGTGCCAGCAGCGTAGGACTTAGCCACAATGAGCAGTTCTTC. Translation: CASSVGLSHNEQFF. The J gene is TRBJ2-1, the V gene TRBV7-2, with D perhaps matching TRBD2 (5 bases). This CDR3 has 14 amino acids. CDR1 and CDR2 from the germline V gene are SGHTA and FQGNSA. The V end lost 5 bases, the J end lost 5 bases, and 13 bases lay between the germline ends.